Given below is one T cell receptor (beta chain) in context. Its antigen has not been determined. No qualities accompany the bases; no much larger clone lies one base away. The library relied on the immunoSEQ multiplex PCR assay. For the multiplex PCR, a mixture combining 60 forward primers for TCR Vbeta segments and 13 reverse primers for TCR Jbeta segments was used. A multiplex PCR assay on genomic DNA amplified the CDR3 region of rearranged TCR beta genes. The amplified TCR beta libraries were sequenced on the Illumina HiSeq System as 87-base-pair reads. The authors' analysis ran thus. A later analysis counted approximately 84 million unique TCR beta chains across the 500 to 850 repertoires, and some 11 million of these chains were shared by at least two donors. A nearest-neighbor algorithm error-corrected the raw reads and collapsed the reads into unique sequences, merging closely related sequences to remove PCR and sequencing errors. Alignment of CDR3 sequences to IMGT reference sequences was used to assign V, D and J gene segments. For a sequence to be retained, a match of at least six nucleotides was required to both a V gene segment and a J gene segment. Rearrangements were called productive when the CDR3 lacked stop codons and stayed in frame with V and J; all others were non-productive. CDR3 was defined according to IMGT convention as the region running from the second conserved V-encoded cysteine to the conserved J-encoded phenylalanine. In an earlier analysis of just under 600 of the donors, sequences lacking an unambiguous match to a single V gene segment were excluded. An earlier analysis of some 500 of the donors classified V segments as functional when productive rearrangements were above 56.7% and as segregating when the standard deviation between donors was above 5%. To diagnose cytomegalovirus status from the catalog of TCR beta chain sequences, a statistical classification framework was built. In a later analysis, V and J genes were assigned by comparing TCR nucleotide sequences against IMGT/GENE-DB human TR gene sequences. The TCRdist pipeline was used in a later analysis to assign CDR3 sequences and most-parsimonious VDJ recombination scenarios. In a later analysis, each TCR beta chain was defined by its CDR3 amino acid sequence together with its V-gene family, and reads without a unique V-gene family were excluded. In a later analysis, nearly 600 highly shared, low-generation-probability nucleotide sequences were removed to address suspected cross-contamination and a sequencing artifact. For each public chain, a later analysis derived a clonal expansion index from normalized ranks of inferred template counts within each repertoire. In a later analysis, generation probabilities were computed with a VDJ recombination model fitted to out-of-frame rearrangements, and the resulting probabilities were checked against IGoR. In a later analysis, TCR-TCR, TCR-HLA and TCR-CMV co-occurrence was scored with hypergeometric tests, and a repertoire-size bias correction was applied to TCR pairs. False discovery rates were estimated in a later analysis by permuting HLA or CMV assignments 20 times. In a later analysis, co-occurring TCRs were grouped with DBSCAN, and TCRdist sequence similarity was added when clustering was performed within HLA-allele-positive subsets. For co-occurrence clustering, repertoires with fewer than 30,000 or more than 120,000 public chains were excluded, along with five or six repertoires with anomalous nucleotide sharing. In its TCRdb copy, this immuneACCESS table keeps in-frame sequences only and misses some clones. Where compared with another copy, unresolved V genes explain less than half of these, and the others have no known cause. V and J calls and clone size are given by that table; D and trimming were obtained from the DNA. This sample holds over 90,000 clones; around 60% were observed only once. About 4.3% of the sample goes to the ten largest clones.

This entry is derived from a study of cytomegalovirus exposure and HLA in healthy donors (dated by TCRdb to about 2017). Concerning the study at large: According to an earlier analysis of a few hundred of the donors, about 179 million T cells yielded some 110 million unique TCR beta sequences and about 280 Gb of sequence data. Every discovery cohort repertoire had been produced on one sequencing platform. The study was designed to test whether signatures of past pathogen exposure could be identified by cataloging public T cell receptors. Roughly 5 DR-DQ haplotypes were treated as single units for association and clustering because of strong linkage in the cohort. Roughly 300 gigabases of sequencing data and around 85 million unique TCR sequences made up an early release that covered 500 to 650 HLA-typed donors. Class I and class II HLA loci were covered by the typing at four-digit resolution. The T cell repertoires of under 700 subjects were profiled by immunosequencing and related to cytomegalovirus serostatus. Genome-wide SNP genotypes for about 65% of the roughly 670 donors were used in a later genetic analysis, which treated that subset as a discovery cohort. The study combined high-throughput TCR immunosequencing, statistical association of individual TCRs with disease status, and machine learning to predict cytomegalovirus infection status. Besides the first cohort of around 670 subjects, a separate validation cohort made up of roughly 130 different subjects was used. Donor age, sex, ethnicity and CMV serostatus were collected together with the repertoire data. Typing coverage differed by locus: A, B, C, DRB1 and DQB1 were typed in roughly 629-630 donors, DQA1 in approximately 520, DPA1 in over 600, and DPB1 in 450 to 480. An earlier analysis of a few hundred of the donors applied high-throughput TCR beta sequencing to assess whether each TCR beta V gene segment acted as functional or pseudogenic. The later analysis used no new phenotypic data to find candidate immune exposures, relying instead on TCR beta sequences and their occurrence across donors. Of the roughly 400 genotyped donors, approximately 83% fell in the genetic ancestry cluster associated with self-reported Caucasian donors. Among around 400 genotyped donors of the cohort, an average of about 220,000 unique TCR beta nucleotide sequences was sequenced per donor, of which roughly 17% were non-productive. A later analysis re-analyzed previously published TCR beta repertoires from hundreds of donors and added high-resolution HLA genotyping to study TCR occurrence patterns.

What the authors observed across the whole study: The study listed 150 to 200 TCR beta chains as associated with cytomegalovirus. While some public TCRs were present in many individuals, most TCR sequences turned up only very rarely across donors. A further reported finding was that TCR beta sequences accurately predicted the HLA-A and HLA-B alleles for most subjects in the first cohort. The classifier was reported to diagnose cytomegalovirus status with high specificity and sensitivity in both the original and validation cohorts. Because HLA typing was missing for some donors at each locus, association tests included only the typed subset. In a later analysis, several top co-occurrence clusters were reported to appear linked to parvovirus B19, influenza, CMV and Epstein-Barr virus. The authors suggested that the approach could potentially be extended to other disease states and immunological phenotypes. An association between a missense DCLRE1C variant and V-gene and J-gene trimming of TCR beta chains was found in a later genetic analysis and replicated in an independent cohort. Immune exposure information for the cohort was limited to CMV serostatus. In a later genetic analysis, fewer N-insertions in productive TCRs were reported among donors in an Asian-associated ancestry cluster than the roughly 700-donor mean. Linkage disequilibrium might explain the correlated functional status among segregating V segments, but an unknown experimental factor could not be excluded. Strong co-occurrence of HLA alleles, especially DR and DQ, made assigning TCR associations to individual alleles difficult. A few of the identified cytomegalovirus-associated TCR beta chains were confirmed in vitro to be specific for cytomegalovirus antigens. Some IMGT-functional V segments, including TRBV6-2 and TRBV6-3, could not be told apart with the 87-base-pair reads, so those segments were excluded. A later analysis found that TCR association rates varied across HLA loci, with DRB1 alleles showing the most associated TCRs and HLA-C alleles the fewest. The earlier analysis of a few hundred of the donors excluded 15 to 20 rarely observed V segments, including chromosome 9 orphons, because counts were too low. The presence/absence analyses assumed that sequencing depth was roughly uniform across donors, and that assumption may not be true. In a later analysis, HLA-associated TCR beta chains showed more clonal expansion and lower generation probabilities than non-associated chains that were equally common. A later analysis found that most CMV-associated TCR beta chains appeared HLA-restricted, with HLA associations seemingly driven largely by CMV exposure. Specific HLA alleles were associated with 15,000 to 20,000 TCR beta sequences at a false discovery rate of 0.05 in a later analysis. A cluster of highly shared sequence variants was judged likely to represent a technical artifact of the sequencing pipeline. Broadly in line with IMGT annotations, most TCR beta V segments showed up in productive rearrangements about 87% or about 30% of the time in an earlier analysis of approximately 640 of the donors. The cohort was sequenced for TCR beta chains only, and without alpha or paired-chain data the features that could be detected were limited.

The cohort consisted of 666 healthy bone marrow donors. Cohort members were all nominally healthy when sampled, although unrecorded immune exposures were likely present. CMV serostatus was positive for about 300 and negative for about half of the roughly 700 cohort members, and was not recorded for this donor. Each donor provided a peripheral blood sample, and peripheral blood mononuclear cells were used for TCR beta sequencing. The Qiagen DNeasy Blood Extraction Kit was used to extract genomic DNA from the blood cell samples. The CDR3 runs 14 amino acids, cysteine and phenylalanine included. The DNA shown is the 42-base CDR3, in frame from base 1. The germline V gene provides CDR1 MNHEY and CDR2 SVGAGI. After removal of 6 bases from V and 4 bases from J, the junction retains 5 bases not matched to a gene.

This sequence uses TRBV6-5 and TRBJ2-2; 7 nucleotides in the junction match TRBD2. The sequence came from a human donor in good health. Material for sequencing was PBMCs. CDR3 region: CASSQRGLTGELFF. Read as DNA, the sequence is TGTGCCAGCAGCCAGCGGGGCCTCACCGGGGAGCTGTTTTTT.